These 22 T cell receptor beta chains were all obtained from the same sample, sequenced in a study of blood T cells in healthy people across ages. A second about 6 to 12 cycle PCR used barcoded and J-beta primers. Each CDR3 protein is one row after TCRdb ran MiXCR on the 5' RACE reads. The table shows over 1.5 million distinct CDR3 sequences, with around 50% occurring only once. Sequenced: blood. The receptors shown here come from a woman between 40 and 50 years old in good health.

J is TRBJ2-1 and V is TRBV6-6; D is ambiguous. The CDR3 has 14 amino acids. The germline V gene has CDR1 MNHNY and CDR2 SVGAGI (reference sequence). The V end was cut by 2 bases, the J end by 9 bases, with 14 bases between. The DNA of the CDR3 is TGTGCCAGCAGTTACAACCTGCGAAACGCTGAGCAGTTCTTC. Protein: CASSYNLRNAEQFF.

V gene TRBV2 combines with J gene TRBJ2-5; 8 nucleotides align to TRBD2. CDR1 SNHLY and CDR2 FYNNEI come from the germline V gene. J lost 5 bases, V lost 7 bases, and 9 bases had no gene match. CDR3 length equals 14 residues. The CDR3 DNA sequence: TGTGCCAGCAAGGGGACTAGATTAACGGAGACCCAGTACTTC. Its protein is CASKGTRLTETQYF.

This clonotype was found a few times. The chain couples TRBV20-1 to TRBJ2-3; TRBD2 is a possible D gene (6 bases). The CDR3 spans 17 residues. V lost 0 bases to trimming and J lost 4 bases, with 20 bases between them. The V gene's germline CDR1 is DFQATT and CDR2 SNEGSKA (reference sequence). CDR3 protein: CSAREPRERRQADTQYF. The CDR3, as DNA: TGCAGTGCTAGAGAACCCCGGGAGCGAAGGCAGGCAGATACGCAGTATTTT.

The chain combines TRBV7-4 with TRBJ2-1; 15 bases map to TRBD2. The CDR3 sequence is 18 residues long. Unmatched junction bases numbered 3, after V lost 3 bases and J lost 0 bases. Germline V CDR1 and CDR2: SGHVT, SQSDAQ. CDR3: CASSLGTSGGLSYNEQFF. The CDR3 DNA reads TGTGCCAGCAGCTTGGGGACTAGCGGGGGGCTCTCCTACAATGAGCAGTTCTTC.

The chain has TRBV7-9 and TRBJ1-4, with 10 bases aligning to TRBD1. Germline assignment: CDR1 SEHNR and CDR2 FQNEAQ (reference sequence). After removal of 5 bases from V and 3 bases from J, the junction contained 9 bases not matched to a gene. This CDR3 region has 17 residues. As DNA, the CDR3 is TGTGCCAGCAGCCCTCTCGGACAGGGGGTGTCTAATGAAAAACTGTTTTTT. This sequence encodes CASSPLGQGVSNEKLFF.

Regarding this clonotype: Since a much larger clone is just one base distant, this may be a read error. V gene TRBV7-3 combines with J gene TRBJ2-1, with a possible D match to TRBD2 (5 bases). CDR3 size: 14 residues. The V and J ends lost 5 bases and 13 bases respectively, with 21 bases between them. The germline V gene encodes CDR1 SGHTA and CDR2 FQGTGA. In DNA, the CDR3 is TGTGCCAGCAGCCAAGGAGGATCCCGAGAGACCCAGTTCTTC. It encodes CASSQGGSRETQFF.

This clonotype came up a few times. The chain carries TRBV2 and TRBJ2-4; TRBD1 aligns across 10 bases. TRBJ2-5 matches the DNA end more closely, so the J call is doubtful. This CDR3 spans 14 amino acids. Germline V gene lookup returns CDR1 SNHLY and CDR2 FYNNEI. In nucleotides, the CDR3 is TGTGCCAGCAATAGACAGGGGGCTGTGGAGACCCAGTACTTC. Translating it yields CASNRQGAVETQYF.

The chain uses TRBV20-1 and TRBJ1-2; TRBD1 agrees at 7 bases. Trimming took 6 bases from V and 2 from J; bases not matched to a gene: 3. The CDR3 covers 12 residues. Germline loops: CDR1 DFQATT, CDR2 SNEGSKA (reference sequence). CDR3 amino acids: CSAETGNYGYTF. In DNA, the CDR3 is TGCAGTGCGGAGACAGGGAACTATGGCTACACCTTC.

This clonotype was detected only a few times. The V gene is TRBV7-2, the J gene TRBJ2-6, with no clear D. The V and J ends lost 2 bases and 0 bases respectively, with 8 bases between them. The germline CDR1 and CDR2 sequences are SGHTA and FQGNSA. CDR3 length: 16 residues. The DNA for the CDR3 is TGTGCCAGCAGCTTATCCATCGCCTCTGGGGCCAACGTCCTGACTTTC. It translates to CASSLSIASGANVLTF.

This rearrangement joins TRBV9 to TRBJ2-5, with 11 bases that match TRBD2. V gave up 2 bases and J gave up 11 bases; unmatched junction bases: 11. The CDR3 extends over 15 amino acids. Germline CDR1 SGDLS, CDR2 YYNGEE. DNA of the CDR3: TGTGCCAGCAGCGTCCTAGCGGGAGGCAGGAATGAGCAGTACTTC. Its translation is CASSVLAGGRNEQYF.

This chain uses TRBV2 with TRBJ1-5; TRBD1 might be the D (6 bases). The CDR3 contains 14 residues. Germline CDR1 and CDR2: SNHLY and FYNNEI. V lost 6 bases and J lost 6, with 15 bases in between. In nucleotides, the CDR3 is TGTGCCAGCAGGGAAACAGGGTCCGGTCAGCCCCAGCATTTT. Its translation: CASRETGSGQPQHF.

This chain joins TRBV7-6 and TRBJ2-1; 8 bases map to TRBD1. The CDR3 consists of 15 residues. CDR1 and CDR2 from the germline V gene are SGHVS and FNYEAQ. The V and J ends lost 6 bases and 7 bases, in that order; junction bases with no gene match: 11. As DNA, the CDR3 is TGTGCCAGCAGTTCTCCCCGGACAGGGAGAAATGAGCAGTTCTTC. Protein: CASSSPRTGRNEQFF.

Comments on this clonotype: The junction differs from germline at one of its ends, possibly a read error. The rearrangement uses TRBV4-1 and TRBJ1-2; 8 bases align to TRBD1. Germline V CDR1 and CDR2: MGHRA, YSYEKL. This CDR3 has 13 residues. The CDR3 loop reads CASSPGTGGGCTF. CDR3 DNA sequence: TGCGCCAGCAGCCCAGGGACAGGTGGAGGCTGCACCTTC.

Ten or more counts support this clonotype. CDR3 loop: CASSLTGNQETQYF. CDR3 coding DNA: TGTGCCAGCAGCCTAACAGGGAACCAAGAGACCCAGTACTTC. This chain connects TRBV28 to TRBJ2-5; TRBD1 might be the D (6 bases). Trimming pared 6 bases from V and 0 bases from J, leaving 11 bases between. CDR1 MDHEN and CDR2 SYDVKM come from the germline V gene. The CDR3 is made up of 14 amino acids.

There are a few counts of this clonotype. The rearrangement uses TRBV5-1 and TRBJ2-6; D is undetermined. CDR1 is SGHRS, CDR2 YFSETQ, per germline. The V end lost 3 bases, the J end lost 0 bases, and 7 bases lay between the germline ends. The CDR3 runs to 15 residues. The CDR3 DNA reads TGCGCCAGCAGCTCGGACGCCTCTGGGGCCAACGTCCTGACTTTC. Translated: CASSSDASGANVLTF. Complete variable domain (other parts from reference TRBV5-1 and TRBJ2-6): KAGVTQTPRYLIKTRGQQVTLSCSPISGHRSVSWYQQTPGQGLQFLFEYFSETQRNKGNFPGRFSGRQFSNSRSEMNVSTLELGDSALYLCASSSDASGANVLTFGAGSRLTVL.

The count of this clonotype is one. CDR3 DNA sequence: TGTGCCACCCGGCCGGGGTCGAGCTGCGAGCAGTACTTC. It is translated as CATRPGSSCEQYF. The chain links TRBV15 to TRBJ2-7; maybe TRBD2 (5 bases). From germline, CDR1 is LNHNV and CDR2 YYDKDF (reference sequence). V was cut by 8 bases and J by 6 bases, with 17 bases left in between. This CDR3 has 13 residues.

Only a few counts were recorded for this clonotype. The gene calls are TRBV20-1 and TRBJ2-7, with D possibly matching TRBD2 (5 bases). CDR1 and CDR2 (germline): DFQATT, SNEGSKA (reference sequence). The CDR3 spans 14 residues. V lost 5 bases and J 1 base, leaving 15 bases between the germline ends. As DNA, the CDR3 is TGCAGTGCTCCGAATGTACAGCGGTCCTACGAGCAGTACTTC. Its translation is CSAPNVQRSYEQYF.

The sample holds a few counts of this clonotype. The chain uses TRBV12-3 or TRBV12-4 and TRBJ2-5; D possibly corresponds to TRBD2 (6 bases). This CDR3 spans 14 amino acids. Trimming took 5 bases from V and 10 from J, leaving 20 bases between them. The CDR3 DNA sequence: TGTGCCAGCAGTCCCCTCCTGGGGGGACTCCACCAGTACTTC. Translated: CASSPLLGGLHQYF.

The gene calls are TRBV5-5 and TRBJ2-3, with D perhaps matching TRBD1 (6 bases). Trimming stripped 1 base from V and 6 bases from J, with 12 bases between. The CDR3 loop spans 14 amino acids. CDR1 is SGHKS, CDR2 YYEKEE, per germline (reference sequence). The DNA for the CDR3 is TGTGCCAGCAGCTTGTTTGGGGGCGCGGATACGCAGTATTTT. Translated: CASSLFGGADTQYF.

This clonotype was detected a few times. V usage is TRBV10-3 and J usage is TRBJ1-2, with D tentatively TRBD1 (6 bases). This CDR3 spans 14 amino acids. Looked up from germline, CDR1 is ENHRY and CDR2 is SYGVKD. Trimming cost V 2 bases and J 2 bases, with 9 bases left between them. The CDR3 coding sequence is TGTGCCATCAGTGAGGTCCAGGGGAACTATGGCTACACCTTC. Protein: CAISEVQGNYGYTF.

This clonotype was observed a handful of times. The chain carries TRBV20-1 and TRBJ1-2; D unclear. Looked up from germline, CDR1 is DFQATT and CDR2 is SNEGSKA (reference sequence). V was pared by 0 bases and J by 7 bases, with 12 bases between. The CDR3 is 13 amino acids. The CDR3: CSAREDERSGYTF. The DNA of the CDR3 is TGCAGTGCTAGAGAGGATGAGAGGAGTGGCTACACCTTC.

This chain uses TRBV6-5 with TRBJ1-2; 8 positions match TRBD1. Germline loops: CDR1 MNHEY, CDR2 SVGAGI. J gave up 6 bases and V 0 bases, and 3 bases lay outside the gene matches. This CDR3 has 14 residues. CDR3 sequence: CASSYSAGGNGYTF. DNA for the CDR3: TGTGCCAGCAGTTACTCGGCAGGGGGCAATGGCTACACCTTC.